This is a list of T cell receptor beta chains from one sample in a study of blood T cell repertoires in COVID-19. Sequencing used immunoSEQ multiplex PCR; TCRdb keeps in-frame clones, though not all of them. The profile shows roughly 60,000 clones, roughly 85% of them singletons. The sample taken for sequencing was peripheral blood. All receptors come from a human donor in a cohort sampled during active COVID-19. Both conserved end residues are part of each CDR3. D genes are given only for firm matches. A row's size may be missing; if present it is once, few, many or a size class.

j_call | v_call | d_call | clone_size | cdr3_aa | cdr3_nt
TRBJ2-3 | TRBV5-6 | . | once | CASSLVGNTDTQYF | TGTGCCAGCAGCTTGGTGGGCAACACAGATACGCAGTATTTT
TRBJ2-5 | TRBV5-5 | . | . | CASSLGQGFQETQYF | TGTGCCAGCAGCTTGGGGCAGGGGTTCCAAGAGACCCAGTACTTC
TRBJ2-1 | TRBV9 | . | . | CASSVEGASVDEQFF | TGTGCCAGCAGCGTAGAGGGTGCTAGCGTTGATGAGCAGTTCTTC
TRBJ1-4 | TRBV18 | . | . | CASSPRVLPIEKLFF | TGTGCCAGCTCACCGCGGGTCCTACCTATCGAAAAACTGTTTTTT
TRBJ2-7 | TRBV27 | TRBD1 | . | CASGTGGYEQYF | TGTGCCAGCGGGACAGGAGGGTACGAGCAGTACTTC
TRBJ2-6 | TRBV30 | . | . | CAWTREANVLTF | TGTGCCTGGACCCGGGAGGCCAACGTCCTGACTTTC
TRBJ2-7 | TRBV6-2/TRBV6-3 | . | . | CASSTRLGGGYEQYF | TGTGCCAGCAGTACCCGATTAGGTGGAGGCTACGAGCAGTACTTC
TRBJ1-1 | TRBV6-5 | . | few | CASSTDSTTEAFF | TGTGCCAGCAGTACGGACAGTACCACTGAAGCTTTCTTT
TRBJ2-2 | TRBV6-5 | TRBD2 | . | CASSYSGTSLFGELFF | TGTGCCAGCAGTTACTCGGGGACTAGTCTTTTCGGGGAGCTGTTTTTT
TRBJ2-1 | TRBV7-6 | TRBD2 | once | CASSLERGGGNNEQFF | TGTGCCAGCAGCTTAGAACGGGGGGGAGGTAACAATGAGCAGTTCTTC
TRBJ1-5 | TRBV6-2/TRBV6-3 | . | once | CASSPGGAHFTSNQPQHF | TGTGCCAGCAGCCCGGGGGGGGCGCACTTTACTAGCAATCAGCCCCAGCATTTT
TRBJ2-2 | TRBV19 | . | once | CASSIRVTGELFF | TGTGCCAGTAGTATCCGGGTGACGGGGGAGCTGTTTTTT
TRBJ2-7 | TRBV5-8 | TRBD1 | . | CASSHRTGGFHEQYF | TGTGCCAGCAGCCACCGGACAGGGGGCTTCCACGAGCAGTACTTC
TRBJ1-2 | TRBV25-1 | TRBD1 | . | CASSDVGQGSSYTF | TGTGCCAGCAGTGACGTAGGACAGGGCAGTAGCTACACCTTC
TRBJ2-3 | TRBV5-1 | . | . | CASSLDTSAARDTQYF | TGCGCCAGCAGCTTGGACACCTCTGCCGCCCGAGATACGCAGTATTTT
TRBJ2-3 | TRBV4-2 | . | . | CASSQEGGGTDTQYF | TGTGCCAGCAGCCAAGAAGGAGGCGGCACAGATACGCAGTATTTT
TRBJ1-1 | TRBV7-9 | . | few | CASSLALGDTEAFF | TGTGCCAGCAGCTTAGCGCTAGGGGACACTGAAGCTTTCTTT
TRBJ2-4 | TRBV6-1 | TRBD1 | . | CASSDRDRLAKNIQYF | TGTGCCAGCAGTGACCGGGACAGACTAGCCAAAAACATTCAGTACTTC
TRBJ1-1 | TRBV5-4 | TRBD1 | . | CASSQLPGTGRTEAFF | TGTGCCAGCAGCCAATTACCCGGGACAGGGAGGACTGAAGCTTTCTTT
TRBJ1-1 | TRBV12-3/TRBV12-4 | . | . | CASRLTGNTEAFF | TGTGCCAGCAGACTTACAGGGAACACTGAAGCTTTCTTT
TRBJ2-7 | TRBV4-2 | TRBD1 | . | CASSQSPQGVKYEQYF | TGTGCCAGCAGCCAAAGCCCACAGGGGGTGAAATACGAGCAGTACTTC
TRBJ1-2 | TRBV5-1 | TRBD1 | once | CASSDTGGRWGYTF | TGCGCCAGCAGCGATACAGGGGGCCGTTGGGGCTACACCTTC
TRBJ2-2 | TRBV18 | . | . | CASSRGPGTGELFF | TGTGCCAGCTCACGGGGGCCAGGCACCGGGGAGCTGTTTTTT
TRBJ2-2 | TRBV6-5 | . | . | CASTPGSTGELFF | TGTGCCAGCACACCCGGGAGCACCGGGGAGCTGTTTTTT
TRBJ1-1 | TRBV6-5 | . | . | CASSLLGGNTEAFF | TGTGCCAGCAGCCTCCTGGGAGGGAACACTGAAGCTTTCTTT
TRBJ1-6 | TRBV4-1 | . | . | CASRARPDYNSPLHF | TGCGCCAGCAGGGCCAGGCCTGATTATAATTCACCCCTCCACTTT
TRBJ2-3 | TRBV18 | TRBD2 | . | CASSTNSGGTDTQYF | TGTGCCAGCTCGACCAATAGCGGGGGCACAGATACGCAGTATTTT
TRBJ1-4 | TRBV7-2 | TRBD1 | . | CASSSRQGINEKLFF | TGTGCCAGCAGCTCCAGACAGGGAATAAACGAAAAACTGTTTTTT
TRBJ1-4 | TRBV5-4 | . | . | CASSLTATNEKLFF | TGTGCCAGCAGCTTGACGGCAACTAATGAAAAACTGTTTTTT
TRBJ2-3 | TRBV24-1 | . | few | CATSEYGRSTDTQYF | TGTGCCACCAGTGAGTACGGGAGAAGCACAGATACGCAGTATTTT
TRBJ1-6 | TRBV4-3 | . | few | CASSQADRQNSPLHF | TGCGCCAGCAGCCAAGCGGACCGACAGAATTCACCCCTCCACTTT
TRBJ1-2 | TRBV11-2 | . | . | CASSQGANYGYTF | TGTGCCAGCAGCCAAGGGGCTAACTATGGCTACACCTTC
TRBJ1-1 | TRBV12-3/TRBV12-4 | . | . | CASSKGGNTEAFF | TGTGCCAGCTCGAAAGGCGGGAACACTGAAGCTTTCTTT
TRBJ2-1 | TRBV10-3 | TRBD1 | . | CAISDGPGQGAFF | TGTGCCATCAGTGACGGACCGGGACAGGGGGCTTTCTTC
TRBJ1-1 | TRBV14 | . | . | CASSQVWGRGTEAFF | TGTGCCAGCAGCCAAGTGTGGGGAAGGGGGACTGAAGCTTTCTTT
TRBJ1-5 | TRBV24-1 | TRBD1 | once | CATGQDNQPQHF | TGTGCCACCGGACAGGACAATCAGCCCCAGCATTTT
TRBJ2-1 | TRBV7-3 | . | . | CASSLIGARGSYNEQFF | TGTGCCAGCAGCTTAATAGGGGCCAGGGGATCCTACAATGAGCAGTTCTTC
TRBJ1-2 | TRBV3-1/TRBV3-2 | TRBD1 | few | CASSRDRDYGYTF | TGTGCCAGCAGCCGGGACAGGGACTATGGCTACACCTTC
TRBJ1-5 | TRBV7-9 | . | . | CASSFGLGGQPQHF | TGTGCCAGCAGCTTTGGGCTCGGAGGTCAGCCCCAGCATTTT
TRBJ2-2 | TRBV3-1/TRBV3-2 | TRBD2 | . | CASSPLGLRIGELFF | TGTGCCAGCAGCCCACTGGGACTAAGAATCGGGGAGCTGTTTTTT
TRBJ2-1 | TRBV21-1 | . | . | CASSIRQGSFDNEQFF | TGTGCCAGCAGCATACGACAGGGAAGTTTCGACAATGAGCAGTTCTTC
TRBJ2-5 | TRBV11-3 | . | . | CASSLGQAETQYF | TGTGCCAGCAGCTTAGGACAGGCTGAGACCCAGTACTTC
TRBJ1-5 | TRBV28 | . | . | CAIQGNDQPQHF | TGTGCCATCCAGGGTAACGATCAGCCCCAGCATTTT
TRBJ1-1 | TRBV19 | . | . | CASGQIGWWGDTEAFF | TGTGCCAGTGGCCAAATTGGTTGGTGGGGGGACACTGAAGCTTTCTTT
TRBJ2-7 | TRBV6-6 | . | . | CASSYSDGGISF | TGTGCCAGCAGTTACTCGGATGGCGGGATAAGCTTC
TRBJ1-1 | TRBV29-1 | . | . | CSVRGGESTEAFF | TGCAGCGTCCGCGGGGGGGAGAGCACTGAAGCTTTCTTT
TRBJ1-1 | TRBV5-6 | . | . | CASSQDREAFF | TGTGCCAGCAGCCAAGACAGGGAAGCTTTCTTT
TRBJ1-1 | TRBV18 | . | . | CASSPRQDETEAFF | TGTGCCAGCTCACCACGACAGGATGAAACTGAAGCTTTCTTT
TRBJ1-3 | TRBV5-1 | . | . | CASSLGQASGNTIYF | TGCGCCAGCAGCTTGGGGCAGGCCTCTGGAAACACCATATATTTT
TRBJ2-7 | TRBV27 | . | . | CASSLGGAPPYEQYF | TGTGCCAGCAGTTTGGGGGGGGCTCCACCTTACGAGCAGTACTTC
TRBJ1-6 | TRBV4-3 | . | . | CASSQDQGVNSPLHF | TGCGCCAGCAGCCAAGATCAAGGGGTCAATTCACCCCTCCACTTT
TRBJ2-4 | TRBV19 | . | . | CASSMAGQKNIQYF | TGTGCCAGTAGTATGGCGGGACAGAAAAACATTCAGTACTTC
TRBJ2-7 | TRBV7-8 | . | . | CASSLAVAGTTYEQYF | TGTGCCAGCAGCTTAGCGGTGGCCGGTACTACCTACGAGCAGTACTTC
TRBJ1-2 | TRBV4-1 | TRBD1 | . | CASSRTGGAGGYTF | TGCGCCAGCAGTCGAACAGGGGGCGCGGGGGGCTACACCTTC
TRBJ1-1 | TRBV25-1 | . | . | CASSERQTAEAFF | TGTGCCAGCAGTGAAAGACAGACGGCTGAAGCTTTCTTT
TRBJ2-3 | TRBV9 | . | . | CASSPSLTGTQYF | TGTGCCAGCAGCCCATCGCTCACCGGTACGCAGTATTTT